The 11 T cell receptor beta chains below come from one sample, sequenced in a study of blood T cells in healthy people across ages. The use of a sample-barcoded 5' primer and a J-beta primer mix characterized a second PCR of roughly 6 to 11 cycles. Via MiXCR, TCRdb re-called the 5' RACE reads, giving one row per CDR3 protein. The data show some 890,000 distinct CDR3 sequences, approximately 32% seen once. This sample was shared with a second study, whose subject was T cells of mothers and their children.

The sequencing sample was made of blood. The receptors derive from a woman aged 40 to 49 in good health.

The chain employs TRBV28 and TRBJ1-4; 8 positions agree with TRBD1. CDR1 is MDHEN and CDR2 is SYDVKM in the germline V gene. This CDR3 has 15 amino acids. The V gene end was trimmed by 4 bases and the J gene end by 8 bases; junction bases not matched to a gene: 9. The CDR3 DNA sequence: TGTGCCAGCAGTTGGCGACAGGGGCGAATCGAAAAACTGTTTTTT. Translating it yields CASSWRQGRIEKLFF.

Written as DNA, the CDR3 is TGCGCCAGCAGCTGGGAGACGGGGAATTCACCCCTCCACTTT. This sequence encodes CASSWETGNSPLHF. J is TRBJ1-6 and V is TRBV5-1, with no clear D. From germline, CDR1 is SGHRS and CDR2 YFSETQ. Trimming removed 3 bases at V and 7 bases at J, with 11 bases between. CDR3 length: 14 amino acids.

The rearrangement links TRBV9 to TRBJ1-2; 9 nucleotides align to TRBD1. CDR1 is SGDLS and CDR2 is YYNGEE in the germline V gene. The CDR3 has 15 residues. Trimming took 0 bases from V and 7 from J; bases not matched to a gene: 7. For the CDR3, the DNA is TGTGCCAGCAGCGTAGAGCCTCGGACAGGGGCTGGCTACACCTTC. Protein sequence: CASSVEPRTGAGYTF.

A few counts support this clonotype. V gene TRBV4-3 combines with J gene TRBJ1-6; D perhaps matches TRBD1 (5 bases). The CDR3 runs to 17 residues. Germline V gives CDR1 LGHNA, CDR2 YSLEER. Trimming stripped 0 bases from V and 7 bases from J, with 16 bases between. DNA of the CDR3: TGCGCCAGCAGCCAAGATCAAGCAGGGATGGGGAATTCACCCCTCCACTTT. Protein: CASSQDQAGMGNSPLHF.

The V and J genes are TRBV6-5 and TRBJ2-2; 8 bases match TRBD1. The CDR3 consists of 17 residues. Germline CDR1 is MNHEY and CDR2 is SVGAGI. The junction had 7 bases not matched to a gene; V was cut back by 0 bases and J by 4 bases. The chain's CDR3 is CASSYSKDRVGTGELFF. CDR3 DNA: TGTGCCAGCAGTTACTCCAAGGACAGGGTCGGCACCGGGGAGCTGTTTTTT.

This clonotype was found a few times. The V and J genes are TRBV10-3 and TRBJ1-2, with 7 bases matching TRBD1. This CDR3 is 12 amino acids long. Trimming at V came to 4 bases and at J to 5 bases, leaving 1 base not matched to a gene. Per germline, CDR1 ENHRY and CDR2 SYGVKD. CDR3 DNA: TGTGCCATCAGTGGACAGGGTTATGGCTACACCTTC. Translating gives CAISGQGYGYTF.

Ten or more counts support this clonotype. The rearrangement joins TRBV20-1 to TRBJ1-2; unclear D gene. The CDR3 contains 11 residues. Per germline, CDR1 DFQATT and CDR2 SNEGSKA (reference sequence). V was cut by 3 bases and J by 3 bases, with 5 bases left in between. CDR3 bases: TGCAGTGCTAGCCGGGACTATGGCTACACCTTC. Amino acids: CSASRDYGYTF.

The CDR3 protein is CSASKGLDYNEQFF. CDR3 DNA: TGCAGTGCTTCGAAAGGACTAGACTACAATGAGCAGTTCTTC. J is TRBJ2-1 and V is TRBV20-1, with 7 bases aligning to TRBD2. CDR3 size: 14 residues. The V gene end was trimmed by 5 bases and the J gene end by 3 bases; junction bases not matched to a gene: 7. Germline CDR1 and CDR2: DFQATT and SNEGSKA (reference sequence).

This clonotype was observed many times. This sequence joins TRBV6-6 and TRBJ2-1; 9 nucleotides line up with TRBD2. The CDR3 loop spans 14 amino acids. Germline V CDR1 and CDR2: MNHNY, SVGAGI (reference sequence). J gave up 5 bases and V 7 bases, and 6 bases lay outside the gene matches. For the CDR3, the DNA is TGTGCCAGCACCATAGCGGGGGTCAACAATGAGCAGTTCTTC. It yields the protein CASTIAGVNNEQFF.

The gene calls are TRBV27 and TRBJ1-4, with D perhaps TRBD1 (5 bases). The V gene's germline CDR1 is MNHEY and CDR2 SMNVEV (reference sequence). This CDR3 spans 16 amino acids. The V gene lost 6 bases and the J gene lost 10 bases, with 24 bases spanning the gap. The CDR3, as DNA: TGTGCCAGCAGCTCCTTCGCCGGGACGGCGATTGGAAAACTGTTTTTT. This codes for CASSSFAGTAIGKLFF. Full variable domain (missing parts from reference TRBV27 and TRBJ1-4): EAQVTQNPRYLITVTGKKLTVTCSQNMNHEYMSWYRQDPGLGLRQIYYSMNVEVTDKGDVPEGYKVSRKEKRNFPLILESPSPNQTSLYFCASSSFAGTAIGKLFFGSGTQLSVL.

The chain joins TRBV7-2 to TRBJ2-5; TRBD2 agrees at 7 bases. Germline assignment: CDR1 SGHTA and CDR2 FQGNSA. After removal of 5 bases from V and 8 bases from J, the junction contained 5 bases not matched to a gene. CDR3 length: 12 amino acids. In nucleotides, the CDR3 is TGTGCCAGCAGCCAAGGGACTACCACCCAGTACTTC. Protein product: CASSQGTTTQYF.